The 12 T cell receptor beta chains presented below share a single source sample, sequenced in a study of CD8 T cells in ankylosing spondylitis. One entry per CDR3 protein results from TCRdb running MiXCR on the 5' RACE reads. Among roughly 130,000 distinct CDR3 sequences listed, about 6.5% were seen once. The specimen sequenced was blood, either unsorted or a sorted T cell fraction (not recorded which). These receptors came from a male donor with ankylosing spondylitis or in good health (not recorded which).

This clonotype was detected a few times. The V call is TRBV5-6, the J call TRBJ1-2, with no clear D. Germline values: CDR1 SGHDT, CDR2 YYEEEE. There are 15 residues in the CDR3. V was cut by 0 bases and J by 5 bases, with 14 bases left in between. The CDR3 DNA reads TGTGCCAGCAGCTTGGCCAACCTGGGGAGGTATGGCTACACCTTC. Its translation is CASSLANLGRYGYTF.

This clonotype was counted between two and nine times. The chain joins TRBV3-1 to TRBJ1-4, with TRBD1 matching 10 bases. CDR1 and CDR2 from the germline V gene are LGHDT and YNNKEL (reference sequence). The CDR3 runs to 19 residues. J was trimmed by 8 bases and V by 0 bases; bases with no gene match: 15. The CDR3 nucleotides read TGTGCCAGCAGCCAAGATATCCCCCACAAGGACAGGGGGAAAGAAAAACTGTTTTTT. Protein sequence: CASSQDIPHKDRGKEKLFF.

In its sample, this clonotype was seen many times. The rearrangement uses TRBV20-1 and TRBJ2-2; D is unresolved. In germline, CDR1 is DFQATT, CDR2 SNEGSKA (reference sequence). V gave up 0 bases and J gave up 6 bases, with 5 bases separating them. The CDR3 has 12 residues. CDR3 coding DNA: TGCAGTGCTAGAGATCCTGCCGGGGAGCTGTTTTTT. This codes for CSARDPAGELFF.

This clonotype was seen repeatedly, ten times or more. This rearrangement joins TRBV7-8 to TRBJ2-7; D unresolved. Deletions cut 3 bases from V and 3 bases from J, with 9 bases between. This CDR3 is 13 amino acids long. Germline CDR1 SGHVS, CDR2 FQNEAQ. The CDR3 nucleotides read TGTGCCAGCAGCTTTGAGGTCGGCTACGAGCAGTACTTC. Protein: CASSFEVGYEQYF.

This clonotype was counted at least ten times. The CDR3 spells CSARTQASTDTQYF. CDR3 nucleotides: TGCAGTGCACGGACTCAAGCTAGCACAGATACGCAGTATTTT. This chain uses TRBV20-1 with TRBJ2-3; TRBD2 is a possible D gene (5 bases). This CDR3 region has 14 residues. V was trimmed by 6 bases and J by 0 bases, leaving 13 bases between them. Germline V gene data show CDR1 as DFQATT and CDR2 as SNEGSKA (reference sequence).

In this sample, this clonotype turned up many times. CDR3 region: CASSILTYTDTQYF. CDR3 nucleotide sequence: TGTGCCAGCAGCATACTAACCTACACAGATACGCAGTATTTT. This chain links TRBV7-9 with TRBJ2-3; D not resolved. Deletions cut 5 bases from V and 2 bases from J, with 11 bases between. This CDR3 comprises 14 residues. Germline V CDR1 and CDR2: SEHNR, FQNEAQ (reference sequence).

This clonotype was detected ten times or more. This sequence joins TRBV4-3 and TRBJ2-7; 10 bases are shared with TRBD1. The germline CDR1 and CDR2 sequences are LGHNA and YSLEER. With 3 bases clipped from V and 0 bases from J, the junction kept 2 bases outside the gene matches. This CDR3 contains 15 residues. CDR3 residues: CASSQGQGSSYEQYF. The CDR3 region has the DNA TGCGCCAGCAGCCAGGGACAGGGGAGCTCCTACGAGCAGTACTTC.

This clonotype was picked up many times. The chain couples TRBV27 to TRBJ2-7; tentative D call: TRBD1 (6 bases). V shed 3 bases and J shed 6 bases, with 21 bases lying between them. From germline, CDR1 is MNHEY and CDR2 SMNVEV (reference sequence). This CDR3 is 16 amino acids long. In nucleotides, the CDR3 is TGTGCCAGCAGTTTCTCCACTACAGGGTTAGGTGGCGAGCAGTACTTC. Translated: CASSFSTTGLGGEQYF.

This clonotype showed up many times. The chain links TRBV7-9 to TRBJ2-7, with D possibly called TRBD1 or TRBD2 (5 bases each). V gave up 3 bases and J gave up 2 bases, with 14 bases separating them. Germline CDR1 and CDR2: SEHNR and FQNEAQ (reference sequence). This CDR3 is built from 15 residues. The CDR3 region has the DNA TGTGCCAGCAGCTTCTCCGGGACCCGTCCCTACGAGCAGTACTTC. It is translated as CASSFSGTRPYEQYF.

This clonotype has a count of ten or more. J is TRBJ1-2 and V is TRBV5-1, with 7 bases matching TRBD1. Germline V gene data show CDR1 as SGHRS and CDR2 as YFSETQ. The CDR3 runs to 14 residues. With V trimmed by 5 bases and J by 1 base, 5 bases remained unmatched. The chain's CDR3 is CASRLGQNNYGYTF. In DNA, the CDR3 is TGCGCCAGCAGACTGGGACAGAATAACTATGGCTACACCTTC.

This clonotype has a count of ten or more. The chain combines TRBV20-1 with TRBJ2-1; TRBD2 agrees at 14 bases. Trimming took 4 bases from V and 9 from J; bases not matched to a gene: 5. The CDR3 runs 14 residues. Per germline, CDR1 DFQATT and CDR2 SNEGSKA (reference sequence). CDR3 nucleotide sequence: TGCAGTGCTAATATCGGGACTAGCGGGGGTGAGCAGTTCTTC. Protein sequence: CSANIGTSGGEQFF.

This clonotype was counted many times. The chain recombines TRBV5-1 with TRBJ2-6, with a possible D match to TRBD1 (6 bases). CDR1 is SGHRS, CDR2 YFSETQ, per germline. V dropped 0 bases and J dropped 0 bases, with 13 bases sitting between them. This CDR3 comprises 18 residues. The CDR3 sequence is CASSLDDRPSSGANVLTF. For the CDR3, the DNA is TGCGCCAGCAGCTTGGACGACAGGCCAAGCTCTGGGGCCAACGTCCTGACTTTC.